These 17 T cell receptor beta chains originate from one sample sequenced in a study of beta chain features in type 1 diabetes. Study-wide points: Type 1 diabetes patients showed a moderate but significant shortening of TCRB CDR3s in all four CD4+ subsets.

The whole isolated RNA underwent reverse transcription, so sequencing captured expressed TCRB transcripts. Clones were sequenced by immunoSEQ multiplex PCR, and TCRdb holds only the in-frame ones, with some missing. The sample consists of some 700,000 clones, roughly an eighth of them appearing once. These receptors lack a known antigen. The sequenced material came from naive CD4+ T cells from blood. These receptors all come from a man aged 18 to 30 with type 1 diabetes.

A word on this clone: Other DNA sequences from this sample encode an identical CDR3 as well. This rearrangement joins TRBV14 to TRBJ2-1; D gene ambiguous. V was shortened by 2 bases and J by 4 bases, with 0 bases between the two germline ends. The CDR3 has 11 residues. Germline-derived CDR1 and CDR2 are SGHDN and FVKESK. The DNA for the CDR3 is TGTGCCAGCAGCCAATACAATGAGCAGTTCTTC. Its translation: CASSQYNEQFF.

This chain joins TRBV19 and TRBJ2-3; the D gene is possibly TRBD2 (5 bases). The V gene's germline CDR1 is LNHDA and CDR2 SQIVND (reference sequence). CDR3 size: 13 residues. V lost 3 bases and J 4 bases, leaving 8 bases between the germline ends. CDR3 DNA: TGTGCCAGTAGTATTGAGGGCTCAGATACGCAGTATTTT. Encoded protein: CASSIEGSDTQYF.

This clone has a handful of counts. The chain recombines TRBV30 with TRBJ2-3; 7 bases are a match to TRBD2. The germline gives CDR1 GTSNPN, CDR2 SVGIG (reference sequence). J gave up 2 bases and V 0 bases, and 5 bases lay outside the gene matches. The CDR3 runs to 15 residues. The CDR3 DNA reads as TGTGCCTGGAGTGTACAACTAGCGCTCACAGATACGCAGTATTTT. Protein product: CAWSVQLALTDTQYF.

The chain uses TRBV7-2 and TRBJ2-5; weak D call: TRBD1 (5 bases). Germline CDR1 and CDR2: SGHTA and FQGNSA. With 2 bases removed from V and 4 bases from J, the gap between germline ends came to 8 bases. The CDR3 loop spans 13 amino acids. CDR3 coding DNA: TGTGCCAGCAGCTTATCAGGGTTAGAGACCCAGTACTTC. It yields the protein CASSLSGLETQYF.

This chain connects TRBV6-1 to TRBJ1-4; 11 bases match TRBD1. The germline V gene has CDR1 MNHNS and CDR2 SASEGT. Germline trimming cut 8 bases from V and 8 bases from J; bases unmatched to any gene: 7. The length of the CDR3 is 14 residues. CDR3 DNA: TGTGCCAGCGTTCGGACAGGGGGCATGGAAAAACTGTTTTTT. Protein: CASVRTGGMEKLFF.

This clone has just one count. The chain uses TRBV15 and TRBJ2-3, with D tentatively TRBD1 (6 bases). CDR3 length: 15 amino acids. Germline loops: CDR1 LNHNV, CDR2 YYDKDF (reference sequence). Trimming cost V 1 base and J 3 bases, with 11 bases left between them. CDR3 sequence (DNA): TGTGCCACCAGCAGAGCCGGGACAATGACAGATACGCAGTATTTT. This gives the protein CATSRAGTMTDTQYF.

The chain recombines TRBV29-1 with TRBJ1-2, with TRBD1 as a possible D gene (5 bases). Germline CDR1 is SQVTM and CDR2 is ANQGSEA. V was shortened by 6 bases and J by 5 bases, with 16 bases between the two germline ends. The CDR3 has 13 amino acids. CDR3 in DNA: TGCAGCGTCAAGATCGACAGTCTGTATGGCTACACCTTC. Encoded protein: CSVKIDSLYGYTF.

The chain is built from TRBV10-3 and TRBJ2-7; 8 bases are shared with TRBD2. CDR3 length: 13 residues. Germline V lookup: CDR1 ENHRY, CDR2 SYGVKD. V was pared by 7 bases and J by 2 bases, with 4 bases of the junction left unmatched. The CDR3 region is CAITGGVAYEQYF. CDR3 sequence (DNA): TGTGCCATCACGGGGGGGGTCGCCTACGAGCAGTACTTC.

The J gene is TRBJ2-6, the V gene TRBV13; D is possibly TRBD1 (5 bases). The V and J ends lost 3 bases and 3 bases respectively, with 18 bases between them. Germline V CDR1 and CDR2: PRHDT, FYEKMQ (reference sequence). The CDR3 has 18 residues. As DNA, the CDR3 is TGTGCCAGCAGCTTCCCAGGGCAGGGTAAAAGTGGGGCCAACGTCCTGACTTTC. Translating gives CASSFPGQGKSGANVLTF.

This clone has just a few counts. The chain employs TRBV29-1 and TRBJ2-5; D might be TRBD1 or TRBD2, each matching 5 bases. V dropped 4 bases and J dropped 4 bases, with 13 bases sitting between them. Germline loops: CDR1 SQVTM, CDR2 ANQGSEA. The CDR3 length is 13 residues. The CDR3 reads CSVGPGQRETQYF. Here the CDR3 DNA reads TGCAGCGTTGGACCGGGGCAGAGAGAGACCCAGTACTTC. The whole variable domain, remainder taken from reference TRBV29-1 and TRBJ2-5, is SAVISQKPSRDICQRGTSLTIQCQVDSQVTMMFWYRQQPGQSLTLIATANQGSEATYESGFVIDKFPISRPNLTFSTLTVSNMSPEDSSIYLCSVGPGQRETQYFGPGTRLLVL.

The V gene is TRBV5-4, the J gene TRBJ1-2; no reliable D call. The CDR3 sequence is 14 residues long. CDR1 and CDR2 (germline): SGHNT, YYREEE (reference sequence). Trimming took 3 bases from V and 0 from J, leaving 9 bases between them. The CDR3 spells CASSSPRTNYGYTF. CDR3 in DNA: TGTGCCAGCAGCTCCCCTCGGACTAACTATGGCTACACCTTC.

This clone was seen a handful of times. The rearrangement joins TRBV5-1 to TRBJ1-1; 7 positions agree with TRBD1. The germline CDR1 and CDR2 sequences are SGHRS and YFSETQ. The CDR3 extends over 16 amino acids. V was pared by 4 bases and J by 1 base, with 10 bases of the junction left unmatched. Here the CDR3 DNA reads TGCGCCAGCAGCCCGTCTTCCTCAGGGGGGAACACTGAAGCTTTCTTT. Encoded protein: CASSPSSSGGNTEAFF.

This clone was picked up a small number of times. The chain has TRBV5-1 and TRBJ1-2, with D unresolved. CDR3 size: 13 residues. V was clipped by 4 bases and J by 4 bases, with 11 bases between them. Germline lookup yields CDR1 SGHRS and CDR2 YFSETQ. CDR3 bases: TGCGCCAGCAGCCAGGACGGAGTCTATGGCTACACCTTC. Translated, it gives CASSQDGVYGYTF.

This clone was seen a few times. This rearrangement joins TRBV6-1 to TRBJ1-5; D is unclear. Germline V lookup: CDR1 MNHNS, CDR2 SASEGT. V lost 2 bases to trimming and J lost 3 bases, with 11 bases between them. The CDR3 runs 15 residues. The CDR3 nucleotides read TGTGCCAGCAGTGAAAGGAAGGCTTACAATCAGCCCCAGCATTTT. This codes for CASSERKAYNQPQHF.

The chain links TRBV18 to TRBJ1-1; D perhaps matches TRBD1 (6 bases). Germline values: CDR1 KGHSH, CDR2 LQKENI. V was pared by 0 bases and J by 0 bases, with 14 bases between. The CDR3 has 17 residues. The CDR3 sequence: CASSPPGSRGMNTEAFF. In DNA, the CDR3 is TGTGCCAGCTCACCACCGGGGTCCAGGGGCATGAACACTGAAGCTTTCTTT.

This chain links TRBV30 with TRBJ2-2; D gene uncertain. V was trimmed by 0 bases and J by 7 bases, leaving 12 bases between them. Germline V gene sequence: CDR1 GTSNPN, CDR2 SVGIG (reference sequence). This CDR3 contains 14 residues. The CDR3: CAWSVLQAGGELFF. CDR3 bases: TGTGCCTGGAGTGTACTACAAGCAGGCGGGGAGCTGTTTTTT. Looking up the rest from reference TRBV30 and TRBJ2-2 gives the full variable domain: SQTIHQWPATLVQPVGSPLSLECTVEGTSNPNLYWYRQAAGRGLQLLFYSVGIGQISSEVPQNLSASRPQDRQFILSSKKLLLSDSGFYLCAWSVLQAGGELFFGEGSRLTVL.

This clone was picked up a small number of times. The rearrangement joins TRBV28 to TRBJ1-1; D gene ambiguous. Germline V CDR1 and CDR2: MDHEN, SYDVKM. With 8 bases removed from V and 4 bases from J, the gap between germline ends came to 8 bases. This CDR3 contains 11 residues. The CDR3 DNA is TGTGCCAGCCGCACAGTCACTGAAGCTTTCTTT. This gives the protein CASRTVTEAFF.